This record concerns one TCR beta chain sequence. Library preparation (for TCRbeta) was performed with unique molecular identifiers. TCRdb itself ran the PCR reads through MiXCR, one entry per CDR3 protein. The sample includes 45,000 or so distinct CDR3 sequences, 40% to 60% seen only once; the top ten take around two fifths. CDR1 and CDR2 (germline): SGHDN, FVKESK. The CDR3 totals 20 residues. V shed 2 bases and J 1 base; nucleotides not matched to a gene: 18. This specimen belongs to a study of T-cell reconstitution after alpha-beta-depleted transplantation in children. This TCR derives from a boy under two years old with SCID, due to receive a stem cell transplant. The chain employs TRBV14 and TRBJ1-1; 8 nucleotides agree with TRBD1. The sequencing used peripheral blood, collected before TCRalphabeta/CD19-depleted stem cell transplant. The DNA of the CDR3 is TGTGCCAGCAGCCAAATGGATTCATTAGCGGACAGGGACTCGAACACTGAAGCTTTCTTT. It encodes CASSQMDSLADRDSNTEAFF.